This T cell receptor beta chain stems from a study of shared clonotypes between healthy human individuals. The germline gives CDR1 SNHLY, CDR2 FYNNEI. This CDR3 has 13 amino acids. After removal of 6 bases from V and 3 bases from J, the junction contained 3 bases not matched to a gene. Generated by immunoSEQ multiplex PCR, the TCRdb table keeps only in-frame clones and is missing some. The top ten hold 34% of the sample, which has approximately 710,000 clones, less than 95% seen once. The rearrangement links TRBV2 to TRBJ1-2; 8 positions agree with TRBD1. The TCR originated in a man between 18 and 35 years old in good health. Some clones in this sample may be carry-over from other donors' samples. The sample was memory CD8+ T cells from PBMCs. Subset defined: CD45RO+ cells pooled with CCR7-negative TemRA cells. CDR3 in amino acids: CASRDRAHYGYTF. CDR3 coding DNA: TGTGCCAGCAGGGACAGGGCCCACTATGGCTACACCTTC.